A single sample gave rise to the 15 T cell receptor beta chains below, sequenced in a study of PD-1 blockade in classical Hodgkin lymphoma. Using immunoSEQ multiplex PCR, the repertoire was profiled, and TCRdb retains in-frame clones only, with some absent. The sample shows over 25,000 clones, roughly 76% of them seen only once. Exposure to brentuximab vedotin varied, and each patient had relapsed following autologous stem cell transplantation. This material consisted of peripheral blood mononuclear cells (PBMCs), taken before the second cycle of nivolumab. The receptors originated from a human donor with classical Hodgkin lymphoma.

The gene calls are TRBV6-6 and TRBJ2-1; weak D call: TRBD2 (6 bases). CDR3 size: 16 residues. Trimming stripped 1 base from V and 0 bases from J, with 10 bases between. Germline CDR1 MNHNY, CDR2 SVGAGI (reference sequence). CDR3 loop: CASSYWAGSSYNEQFF. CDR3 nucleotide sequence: TGTGCCAGCAGTTACTGGGCGGGGAGCTCCTACAATGAGCAGTTCTTC.

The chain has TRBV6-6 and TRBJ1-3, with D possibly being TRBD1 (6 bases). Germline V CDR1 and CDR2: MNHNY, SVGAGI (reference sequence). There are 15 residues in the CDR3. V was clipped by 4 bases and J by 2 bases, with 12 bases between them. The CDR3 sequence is CASSSAGAPGNTIYF. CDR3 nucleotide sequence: TGTGCCAGCAGTTCCGCGGGGGCGCCTGGAAACACCATATATTTT.

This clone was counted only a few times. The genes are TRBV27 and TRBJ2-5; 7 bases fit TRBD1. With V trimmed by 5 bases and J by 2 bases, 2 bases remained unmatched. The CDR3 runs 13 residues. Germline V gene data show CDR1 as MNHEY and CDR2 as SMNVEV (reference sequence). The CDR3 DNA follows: TGTGCCAGCAGTGGGACAGCACAAGAGACCCAGTACTTC. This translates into CASSGTAQETQYF.

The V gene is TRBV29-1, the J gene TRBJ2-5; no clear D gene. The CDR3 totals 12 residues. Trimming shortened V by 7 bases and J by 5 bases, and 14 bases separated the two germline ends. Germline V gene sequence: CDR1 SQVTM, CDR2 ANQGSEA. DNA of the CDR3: TGCAGCGCGCTCCCCGGGTTTGAGACCCAGTACTTC. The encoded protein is CSALPGFETQYF.

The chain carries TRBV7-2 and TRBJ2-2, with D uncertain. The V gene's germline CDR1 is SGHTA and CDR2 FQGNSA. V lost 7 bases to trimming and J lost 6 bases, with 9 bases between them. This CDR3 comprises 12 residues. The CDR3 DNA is TGTGCCAGCACGTTGAGATCCGGGGAGCTGTTTTTT. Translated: CASTLRSGELFF. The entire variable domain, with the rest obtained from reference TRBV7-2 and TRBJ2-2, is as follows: GAGVSQSPSNKVTEKGKDVELRCDPISGHTALYWYRQSLGQGLEFLIYFQGNSAPDKSGLPSDRFSAERTGGSVSTLTIQRTQQEDSAVYLCASTLRSGELFFGEGSRLTVL.

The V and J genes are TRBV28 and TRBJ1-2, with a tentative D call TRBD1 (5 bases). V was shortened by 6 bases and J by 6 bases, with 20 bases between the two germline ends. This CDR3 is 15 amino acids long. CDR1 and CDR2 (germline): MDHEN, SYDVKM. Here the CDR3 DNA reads TGTGCCAGCAGCCCCACCGGTGGGCAGGGACATGGCTACACCTTC. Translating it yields CASSPTGGQGHGYTF.

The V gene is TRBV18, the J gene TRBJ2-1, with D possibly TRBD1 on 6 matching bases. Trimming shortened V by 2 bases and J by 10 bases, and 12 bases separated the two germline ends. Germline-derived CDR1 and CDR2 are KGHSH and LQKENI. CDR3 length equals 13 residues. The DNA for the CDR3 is TGTGCCAGCTCACCAAGCAGGGGTGGAGAGCAGTTCTTC. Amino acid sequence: CASSPSRGGEQFF.

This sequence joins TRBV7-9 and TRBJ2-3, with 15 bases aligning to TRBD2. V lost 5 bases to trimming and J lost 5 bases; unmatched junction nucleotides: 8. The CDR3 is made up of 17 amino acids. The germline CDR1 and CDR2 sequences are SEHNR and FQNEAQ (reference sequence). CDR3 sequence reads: CASSRGLAGGRIDTQYF. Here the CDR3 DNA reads TGTGCCAGCAGCCGCGGACTAGCGGGGGGGCGGATAGATACGCAGTATTTT.

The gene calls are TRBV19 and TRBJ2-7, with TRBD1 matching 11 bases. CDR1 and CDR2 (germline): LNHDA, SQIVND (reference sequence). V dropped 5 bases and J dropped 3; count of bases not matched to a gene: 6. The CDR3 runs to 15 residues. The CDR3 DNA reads TGTGCCAGTAGTCCTGGGACAGGGGGAGGCTACGAGCAGTACTTC. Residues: CASSPGTGGGYEQYF.

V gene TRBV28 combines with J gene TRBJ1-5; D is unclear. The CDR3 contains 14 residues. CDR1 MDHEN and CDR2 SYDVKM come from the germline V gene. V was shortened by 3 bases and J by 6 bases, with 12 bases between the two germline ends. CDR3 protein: CASSLKERSQPQHF. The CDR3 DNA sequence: TGTGCCAGCAGTTTGAAGGAGCGGAGTCAGCCCCAGCATTTT.

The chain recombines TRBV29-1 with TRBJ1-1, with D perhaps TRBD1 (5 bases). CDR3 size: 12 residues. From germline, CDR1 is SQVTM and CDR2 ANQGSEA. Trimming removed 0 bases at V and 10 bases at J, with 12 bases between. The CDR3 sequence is CSVEDQGPGAFF. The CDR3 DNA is TGCAGCGTTGAAGATCAGGGTCCTGGAGCTTTCTTT.

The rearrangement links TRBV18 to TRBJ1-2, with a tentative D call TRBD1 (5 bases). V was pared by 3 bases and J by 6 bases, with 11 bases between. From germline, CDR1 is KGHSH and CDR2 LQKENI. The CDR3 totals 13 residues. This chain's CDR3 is CASSPGGRDGYTF. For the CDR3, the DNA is TGTGCCAGCTCACCGGGGGGTAGAGATGGCTACACCTTC.

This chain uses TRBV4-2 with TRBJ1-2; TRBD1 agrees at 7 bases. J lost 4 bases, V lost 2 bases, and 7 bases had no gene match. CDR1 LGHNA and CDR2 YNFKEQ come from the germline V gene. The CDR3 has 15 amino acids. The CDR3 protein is CASSQTDRERYGYTF. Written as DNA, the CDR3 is TGTGCCAGCAGCCAAACAGACAGGGAACGCTATGGCTACACCTTC.

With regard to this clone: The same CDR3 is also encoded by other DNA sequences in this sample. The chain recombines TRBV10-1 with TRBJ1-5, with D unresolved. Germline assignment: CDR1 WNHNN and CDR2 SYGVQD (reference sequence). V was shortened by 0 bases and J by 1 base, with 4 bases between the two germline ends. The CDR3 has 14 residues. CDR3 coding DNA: TGCGCCAGCAGTGAGTCAGGGAGCAATCAGCCCCAGCATTTT. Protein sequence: CASSESGSNQPQHF.

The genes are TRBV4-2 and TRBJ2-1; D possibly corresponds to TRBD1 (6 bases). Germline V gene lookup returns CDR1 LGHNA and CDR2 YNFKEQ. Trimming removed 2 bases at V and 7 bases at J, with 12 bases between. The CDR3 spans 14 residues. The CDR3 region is CASSQSRGGNEQFF. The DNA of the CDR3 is TGTGCCAGCAGCCAATCCAGGGGTGGAAATGAGCAGTTCTTC.